This TCR beta chain was sequenced during a study of blood T cells in healthy people across ages. The authors ran a second PCR of about 6 to 11 cycles using a sample-barcoded 5' primer and a J-beta primer mix. TCRdb processed the 5' RACE reads anew with MiXCR; each CDR3 protein has one entry. The sample contains about 810,000 distinct CDR3 sequences, 35% to 40% of which appear only once. Germline-derived CDR1 and CDR2 are MNHNS and SASEGT. There are 18 residues in the CDR3. V lost 5 bases and J lost 0, with 17 bases in between. The material sequenced was blood. The receptor's source is a man aged 18 to 30 in good health. The chain joins TRBV6-1 to TRBJ2-6; D unresolved. The CDR3 sequence: CASSPNNPSLSGANVLTF. The CDR3 nucleotides are TGTGCCAGCAGTCCCAATAATCCCTCTCTCTCTGGGGCCAACGTCCTGACTTTC.